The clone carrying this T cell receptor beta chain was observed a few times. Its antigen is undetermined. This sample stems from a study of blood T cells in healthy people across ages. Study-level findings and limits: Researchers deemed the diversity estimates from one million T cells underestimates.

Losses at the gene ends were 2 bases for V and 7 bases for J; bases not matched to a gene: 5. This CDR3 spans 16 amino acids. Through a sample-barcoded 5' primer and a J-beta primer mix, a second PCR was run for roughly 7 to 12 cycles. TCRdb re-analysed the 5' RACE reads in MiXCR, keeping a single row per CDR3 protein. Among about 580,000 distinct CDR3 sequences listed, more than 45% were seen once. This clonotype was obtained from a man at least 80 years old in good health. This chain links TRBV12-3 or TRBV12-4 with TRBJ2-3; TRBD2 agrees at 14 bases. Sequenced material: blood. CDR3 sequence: CASSLLRTSGGYTQYF. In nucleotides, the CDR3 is TGTGCCAGCAGTTTATTAAGGACTAGCGGGGGGTATACGCAGTATTTT.